This entry lists 3 T cell receptor beta chains sequenced from one sample in a study of radiotherapy plus CTLA-4 blockade in lung cancer listed by TCRdb under 2018. The library was obtained by the immunoSEQ multiplex PCR assay. Held by TCRdb, this immuneACCESS table contains in-frame sequences only and omits some clones. Under half of the omission traces to an unresolved V gene where checked; the cause of the rest is unknown. Within this sample are tens of thousands of clones, with about 75% of them counted one time only. The top ten hold around a tenth of the sample. Here the sequenced sample was peripheral blood, taken from a patient treated with radiotherapy plus ipilimumab. The origin of the receptors is a human donor with non-small cell lung cancer who had stable disease on radiotherapy plus ipilimumab.

This clone is large (0.1 to 1%) in the sample. The chain joins TRBV19 to TRBJ1-1; TRBD1 agrees at 7 bases. Germline V gene lookup returns CDR1 LNHDA and CDR2 SQIVND (reference sequence). The trim removed 5 bases at V and 5 bases at J, leaving 23 bases unmatched. The CDR3 consists of 19 residues. The CDR3 is CASSRHQGDFRDGSTEAFF. The CDR3 DNA follows: TGTGCCAGTAGTCGACATCAGGGGGATTTCAGGGATGGAAGTACTGAAGCTTTCTTT.

V gene TRBV7-9 combines with J gene TRBJ1-2; 8 bases align to TRBD1. The CDR3 totals 15 residues. Germline V gene sequence: CDR1 SEHNR, CDR2 FQNEAQ (reference sequence). V lost 2 bases to trimming and J lost 2 bases; unmatched junction nucleotides: 4. The CDR3: CASSLLRDRNYGYTF. The CDR3 DNA is TGTGCCAGCAGCTTACTCCGGGACAGGAACTATGGCTACACCTTC. Filled out from reference TRBV7-9 and TRBJ1-2, the complete variable domain reads DTGVSQNPRHKITKRGQNVTFRCDPISEHNRLYWYRQTLGQGPEFLTYFQNEAQLEKSRLLSDRFSAERPKGSFSTLEIQRTEQGDSAMYLCASSLLRDRNYGYTFGSGTRLTVV.

This chain joins TRBV5-6 and TRBJ1-2; 10 nucleotides align to TRBD1. V gave up 6 bases and J gave up 7 bases; unmatched junction bases: 9. CDR1 and CDR2 (germline): SGHDT, YYEEEE. This CDR3 spans 14 amino acids. CDR3 DNA sequence: TGTGCCAGCATCACCGACAGGGGGCGGGGTGGCTACACCTTC. Amino acids: CASITDRGRGGYTF.